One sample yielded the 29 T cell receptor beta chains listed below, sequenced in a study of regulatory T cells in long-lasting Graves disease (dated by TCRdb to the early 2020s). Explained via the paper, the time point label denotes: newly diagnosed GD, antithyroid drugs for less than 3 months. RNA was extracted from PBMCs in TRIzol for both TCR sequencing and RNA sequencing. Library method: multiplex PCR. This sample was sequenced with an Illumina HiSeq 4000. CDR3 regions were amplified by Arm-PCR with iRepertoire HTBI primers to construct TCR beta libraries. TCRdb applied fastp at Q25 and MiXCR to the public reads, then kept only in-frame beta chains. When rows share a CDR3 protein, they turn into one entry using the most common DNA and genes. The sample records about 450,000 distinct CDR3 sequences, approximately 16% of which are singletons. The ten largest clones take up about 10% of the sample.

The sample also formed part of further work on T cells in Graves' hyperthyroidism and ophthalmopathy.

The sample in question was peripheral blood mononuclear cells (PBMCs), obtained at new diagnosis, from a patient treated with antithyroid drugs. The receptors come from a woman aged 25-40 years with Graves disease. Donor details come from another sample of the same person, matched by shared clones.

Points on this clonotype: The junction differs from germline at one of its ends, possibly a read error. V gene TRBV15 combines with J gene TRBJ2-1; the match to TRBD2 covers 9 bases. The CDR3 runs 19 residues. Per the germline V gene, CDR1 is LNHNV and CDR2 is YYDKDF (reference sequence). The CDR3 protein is CATSREQPLAGSSYNKQFF. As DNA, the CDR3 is TGTGCCACCAGCAGGGAACAACCCCTAGCGGGAAGCTCCTACAATAAGCAGTTCTTC. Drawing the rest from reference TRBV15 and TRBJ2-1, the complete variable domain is DAMVIQNPRYQVTQFGKPVTLSCSQTLNHNVMYWYQQKSSQAPKLLFHYYDKDFNNEADTPDNFQSRRPNTSFCFLDIRSPGLGDTAMYLCATSREQPLAGSSYNKQFFGPGTRLTVL.

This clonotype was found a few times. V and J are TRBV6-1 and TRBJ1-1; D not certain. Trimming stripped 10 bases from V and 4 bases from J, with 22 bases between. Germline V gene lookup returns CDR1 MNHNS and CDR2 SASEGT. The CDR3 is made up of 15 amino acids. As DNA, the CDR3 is TGTGCCAACTGTTCTGGGTATAGAGGAGTCACTGAAGCTTTCTTT. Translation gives CANCSGYRGVTEAFF.

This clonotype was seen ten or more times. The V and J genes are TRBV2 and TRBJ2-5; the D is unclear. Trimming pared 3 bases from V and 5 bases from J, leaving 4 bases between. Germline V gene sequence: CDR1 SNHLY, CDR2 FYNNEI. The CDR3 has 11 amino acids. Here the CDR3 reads CASSDSETQYF. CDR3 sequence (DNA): TGTGCCAGCAGTGATAGTGAGACCCAGTACTTC. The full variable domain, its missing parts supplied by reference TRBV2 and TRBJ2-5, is EPEVTQTPSHQVTQMGQEVILRCVPISNHLYFYWYRQILGQKVEFLVSFYNNEISEKSEIFDDQFSVERPDGSNFTLKIRSTKLEDSAMYFCASSDSETQYFGPGTRLLVL.

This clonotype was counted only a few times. The CDR3 nucleotides are TGTGCCTGGAGTGTAAAGAGTAAGGAGGCTCGAGGGGAGCAGTACTTC. Translated: CAWSVKSKEARGEQYF. The chain carries TRBV30 and TRBJ2-7; D may be TRBD2 (5 bases). Deletions cut 0 bases from V and 7 bases from J, with 22 bases between. Per the germline V gene, CDR1 is GTSNPN and CDR2 is SVGIG (reference sequence). This CDR3 region has 16 residues.

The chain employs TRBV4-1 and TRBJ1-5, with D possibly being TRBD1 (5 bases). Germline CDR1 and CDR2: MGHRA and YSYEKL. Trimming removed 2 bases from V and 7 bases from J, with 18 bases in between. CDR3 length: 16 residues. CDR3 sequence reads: CASSQNLVGVGQPQHF. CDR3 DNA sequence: TGCGCCAGCAGCCAAAACCTTGTGGGGGTCGGGCAGCCCCAGCATTTT.

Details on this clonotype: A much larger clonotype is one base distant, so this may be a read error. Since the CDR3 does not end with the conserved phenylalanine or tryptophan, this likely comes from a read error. The CDR3 bases are TGTGCCAGCATCCGACTAGCGGCCTACAATGAGCAGTTCCTC. It is translated as CASIRLAAYNEQFL. The genes are TRBV5-6 and TRBJ2-1; 9 nucleotides line up with TRBD2. The V gene's germline CDR1 is SGHDT and CDR2 YYEEEE. V was pared by 6 bases and J by 2 bases, with 3 bases of the junction left unmatched. The length of the CDR3 is 14 residues.

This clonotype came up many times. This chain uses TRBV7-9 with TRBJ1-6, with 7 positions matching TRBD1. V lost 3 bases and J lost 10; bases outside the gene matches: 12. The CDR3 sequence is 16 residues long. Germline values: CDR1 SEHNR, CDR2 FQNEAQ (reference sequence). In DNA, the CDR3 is TGTGCCAGCAGCTTTGGGTCGGGTAGGGGGCCGTCACCCCTCCACTTT. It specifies CASSFGSGRGPSPLHF. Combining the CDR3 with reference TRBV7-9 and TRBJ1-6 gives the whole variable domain DTGVSQNPRHKITKRGQNVTFRCDPISEHNRLYWYRQTLGQGPEFLTYFQNEAQLEKSRLLSDRFSAERPKGSFSTLEIQRTEQGDSAMYLCASSFGSGRGPSPLHFGNGTRLTVT.

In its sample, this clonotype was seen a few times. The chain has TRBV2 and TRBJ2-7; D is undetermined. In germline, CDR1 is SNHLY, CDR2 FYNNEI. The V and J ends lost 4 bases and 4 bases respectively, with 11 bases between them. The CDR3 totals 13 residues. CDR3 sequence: CASSGTWVYEQYF. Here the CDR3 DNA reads TGTGCCAGCAGTGGTACTTGGGTTTACGAGCAGTACTTC.

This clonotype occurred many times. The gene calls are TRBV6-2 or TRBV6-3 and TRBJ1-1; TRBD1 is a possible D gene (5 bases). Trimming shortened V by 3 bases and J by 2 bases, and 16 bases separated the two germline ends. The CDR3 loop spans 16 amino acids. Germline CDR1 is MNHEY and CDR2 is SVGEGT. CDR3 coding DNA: TGTGCCAGCAGTTATGGGGCAGGGAACGTCAACACTGAAGCTTTCTTT. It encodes CASSYGAGNVNTEAFF.

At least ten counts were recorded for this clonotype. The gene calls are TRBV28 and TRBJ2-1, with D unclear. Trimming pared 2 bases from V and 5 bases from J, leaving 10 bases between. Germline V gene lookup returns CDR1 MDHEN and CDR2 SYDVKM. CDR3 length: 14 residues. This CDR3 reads CASSLITTDNEQFF. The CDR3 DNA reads TGTGCCAGCAGTTTAATCACTACTGACAATGAGCAGTTCTTC.

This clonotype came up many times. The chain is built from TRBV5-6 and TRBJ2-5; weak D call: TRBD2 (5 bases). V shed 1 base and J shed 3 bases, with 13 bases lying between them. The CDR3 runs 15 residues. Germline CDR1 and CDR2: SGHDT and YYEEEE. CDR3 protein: CASSLPGSTKETQYF. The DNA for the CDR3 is TGTGCCAGCAGCTTGCCGGGAAGTACCAAAGAGACCCAGTACTTC.

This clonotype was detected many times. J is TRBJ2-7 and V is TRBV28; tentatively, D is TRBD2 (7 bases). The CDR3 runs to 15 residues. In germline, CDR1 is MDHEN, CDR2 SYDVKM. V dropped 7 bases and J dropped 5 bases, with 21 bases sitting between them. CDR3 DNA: TGTGCCAGCAACACTCCCGCTGGGGGGGCGGACGAGCAGTACTTC. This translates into CASNTPAGGADEQYF.

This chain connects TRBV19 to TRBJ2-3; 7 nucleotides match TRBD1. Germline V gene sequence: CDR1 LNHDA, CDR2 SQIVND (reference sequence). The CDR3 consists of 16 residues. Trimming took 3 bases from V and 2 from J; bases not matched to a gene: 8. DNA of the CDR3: TGTGCCAGTAGTATCGCTACAGGGGCCTCCACAGATACGCAGTATTTT. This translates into CASSIATGASTDTQYF.

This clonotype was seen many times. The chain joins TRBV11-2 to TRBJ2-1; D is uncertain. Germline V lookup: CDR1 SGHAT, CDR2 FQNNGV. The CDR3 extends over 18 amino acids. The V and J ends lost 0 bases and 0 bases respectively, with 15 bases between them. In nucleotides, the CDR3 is TGTGCCAGCAGCTTAGAGGGCGGCAGGCCAAGCTCCTACAATGAGCAGTTCTTC. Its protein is CASSLEGGRPSSYNEQFF.

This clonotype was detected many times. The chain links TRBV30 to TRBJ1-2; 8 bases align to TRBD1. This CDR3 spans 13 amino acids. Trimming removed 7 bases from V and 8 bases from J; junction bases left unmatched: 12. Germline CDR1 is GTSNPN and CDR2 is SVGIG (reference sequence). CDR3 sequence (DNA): TGTGCCTACTTTACAGGGGGTCGAGGGGGCTACACCTTC. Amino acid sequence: CAYFTGGRGGYTF.

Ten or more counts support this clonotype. Here the CDR3 DNA reads TGTGCCAGCAGTTTATTTTGGCAGGGAGGTCGAGAAGCTTTCTTT. Encoded protein: CASSLFWQGGREAFF. The genes are TRBV28 and TRBJ1-1; a possible D gene is TRBD1 (5 bases). CDR3 length: 15 amino acids. V was shortened by 1 base and J by 8 bases, with 17 bases between the two germline ends. Germline CDR1 MDHEN, CDR2 SYDVKM.

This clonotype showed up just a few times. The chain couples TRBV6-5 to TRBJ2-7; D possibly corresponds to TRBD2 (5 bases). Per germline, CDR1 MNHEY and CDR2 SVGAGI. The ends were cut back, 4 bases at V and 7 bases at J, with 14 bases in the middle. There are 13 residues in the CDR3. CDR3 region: CASSSASSGEQYF. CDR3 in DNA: TGTGCCAGCAGTTCGGCAAGCTCGGGGGAGCAGTACTTC.

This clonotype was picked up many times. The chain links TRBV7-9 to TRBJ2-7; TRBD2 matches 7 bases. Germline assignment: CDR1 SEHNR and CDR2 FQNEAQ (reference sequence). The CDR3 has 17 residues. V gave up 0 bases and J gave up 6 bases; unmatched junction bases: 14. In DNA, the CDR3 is TGTGCCAGCAGCTTAGCGCCCCTTAGTGGGAGGGGACTCGAGCAGTACTTC. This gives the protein CASSLAPLSGRGLEQYF.

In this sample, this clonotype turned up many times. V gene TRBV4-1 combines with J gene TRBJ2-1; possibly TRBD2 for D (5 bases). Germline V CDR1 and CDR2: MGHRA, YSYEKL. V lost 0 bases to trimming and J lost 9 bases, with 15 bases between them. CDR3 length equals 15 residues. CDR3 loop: CASSQEGAVYGEQFF. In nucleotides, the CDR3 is TGCGCCAGCAGCCAAGAAGGAGCGGTATACGGTGAGCAGTTCTTC.

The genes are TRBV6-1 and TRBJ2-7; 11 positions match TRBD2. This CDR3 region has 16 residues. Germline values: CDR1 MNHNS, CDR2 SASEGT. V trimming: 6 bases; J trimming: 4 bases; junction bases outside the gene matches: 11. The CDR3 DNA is TGTGCCAGCAGACCGGGACTAGCGGAGGGATTATACGAGCAGTACTTC. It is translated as CASRPGLAEGLYEQYF.

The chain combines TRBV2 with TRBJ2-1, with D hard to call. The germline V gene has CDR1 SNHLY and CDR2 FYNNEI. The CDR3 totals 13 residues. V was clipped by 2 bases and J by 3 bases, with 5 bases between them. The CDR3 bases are TGTGCCAGCAGTGAACAGGACTACAATGAGCAGTTCTTC. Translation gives CASSEQDYNEQFF.

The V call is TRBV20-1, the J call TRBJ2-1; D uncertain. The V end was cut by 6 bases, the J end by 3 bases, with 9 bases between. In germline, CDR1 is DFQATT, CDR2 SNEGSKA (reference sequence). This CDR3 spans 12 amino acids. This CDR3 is CSASRLYNEQFF. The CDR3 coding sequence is TGCAGTGCCTCGCGGCTCTACAATGAGCAGTTCTTC.

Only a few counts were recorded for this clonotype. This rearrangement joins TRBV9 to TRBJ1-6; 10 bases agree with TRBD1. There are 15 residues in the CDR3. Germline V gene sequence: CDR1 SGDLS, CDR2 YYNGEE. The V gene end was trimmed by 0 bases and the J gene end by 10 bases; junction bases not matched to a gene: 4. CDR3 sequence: CASSVGDRGGSPLHF. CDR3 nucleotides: TGTGCCAGCAGCGTAGGGGACAGGGGCGGCTCACCCCTCCACTTT.

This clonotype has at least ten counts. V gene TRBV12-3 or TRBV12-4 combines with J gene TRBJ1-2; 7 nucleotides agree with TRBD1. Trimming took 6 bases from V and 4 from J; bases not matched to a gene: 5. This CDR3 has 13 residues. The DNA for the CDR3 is TGTGCCAGCAGCCAGGGGGATCTCTATGGCTACACCTTC. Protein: CASSQGDLYGYTF.

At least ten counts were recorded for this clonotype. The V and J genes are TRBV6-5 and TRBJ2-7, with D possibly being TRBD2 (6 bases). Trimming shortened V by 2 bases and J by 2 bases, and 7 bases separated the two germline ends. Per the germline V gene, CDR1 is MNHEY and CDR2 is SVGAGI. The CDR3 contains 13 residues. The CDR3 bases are TGTGCCAGCAGTTACCGGGGGACCTACGAGCAGTACTTC. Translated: CASSYRGTYEQYF.

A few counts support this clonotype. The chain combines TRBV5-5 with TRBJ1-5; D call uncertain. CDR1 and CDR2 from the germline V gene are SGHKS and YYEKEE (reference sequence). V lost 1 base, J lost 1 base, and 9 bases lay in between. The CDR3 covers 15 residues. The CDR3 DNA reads TGTGCCAGCAGCTTGTTCCAGGTCAGCAATCAGCCCCAGCATTTT. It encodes CASSLFQVSNQPQHF.

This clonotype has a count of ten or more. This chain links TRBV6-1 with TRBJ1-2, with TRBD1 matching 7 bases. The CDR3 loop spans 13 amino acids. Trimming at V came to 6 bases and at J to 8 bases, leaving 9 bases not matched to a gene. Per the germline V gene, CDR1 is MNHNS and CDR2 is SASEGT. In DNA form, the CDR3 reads TGTGCCAGCAGGCCAGGGGGGGGTAGGGGCTACACCTTC. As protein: CASRPGGGRGYTF.

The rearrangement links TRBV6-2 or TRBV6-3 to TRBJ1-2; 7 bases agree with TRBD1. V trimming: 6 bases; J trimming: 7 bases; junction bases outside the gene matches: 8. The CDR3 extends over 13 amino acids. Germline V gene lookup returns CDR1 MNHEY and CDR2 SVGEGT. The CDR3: CASSLGTDGGYTF. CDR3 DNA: TGTGCCAGCAGCCTAGGGACAGACGGTGGCTACACCTTC.

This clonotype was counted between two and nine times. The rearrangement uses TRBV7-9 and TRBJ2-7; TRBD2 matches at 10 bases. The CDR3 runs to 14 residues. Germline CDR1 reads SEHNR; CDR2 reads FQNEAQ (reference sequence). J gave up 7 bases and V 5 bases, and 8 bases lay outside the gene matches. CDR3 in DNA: TGTGCCAGCAGCGTACTAGCGGGGACGGGGGAGCAGTACTTC. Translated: CASSVLAGTGEQYF. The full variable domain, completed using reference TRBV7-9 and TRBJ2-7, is DTGVSQNPRHKITKRGQNVTFRCDPISEHNRLYWYRQTLGQGPEFLTYFQNEAQLEKSRLLSDRFSAERPKGSFSTLEIQRTEQGDSAMYLCASSVLAGTGEQYFGPGTRLTVT.